A selection of T cell receptor beta chains follows, all from one sample in a study of T cells in Graves' hyperthyroidism and ophthalmopathy. TCRdb re-called the multiplex PCR reads with MiXCR, one entry per CDR3 protein. The sample shows about 200,000 distinct CDR3 sequences, around 17% of them seen only once. The material sequenced was blood. All receptors come from a woman aged 45-59 years with Graves' hyperthyroidism. Each CDR3 is given with its conserved first and last residue. The D gene is left open where the match is weak. The size entry is marked missing in some rows and otherwise reads once, few, many or a size class.

TRBV25-1	few	TRBD2	TRBJ2-1	TGTGCCAGTTTTGGGACTAGCGTGAGCTCCTACAATGAGCAGTTCTTC	CASFGTSVSSYNEQFF
TRBV12-3/TRBV12-4	many	.	TRBJ1-2	TGTGCCAGCAGTTTTCCCGGGACGGGAGGTAACTATGGCTACACCTTC	CASSFPGTGGNYGYTF
TRBV3-1	many	.	TRBJ2-1	TGTGCCAGCAGCCTCGGGACTTCAAGGCCGCACTCCTACAATGAGCAGTTCTTC	CASSLGTSRPHSYNEQFF
TRBV7-2	.	TRBD2	TRBJ2-2	TGTGCCAGCAGCTTAGTACTAGCGAGAAACGGGGAGCTGTTTTTT	CASSLVLARNGELFF
TRBV3-1	many	.	TRBJ2-5	TGTGCCAGCAGCGCGCTTCTGGAGGCCCAAGAGACCCAGTACTTC	CASSALLEAQETQYF
TRBV9	many	.	TRBJ1-1	TGTGCCAGCAGCCAATTCGAAGGGGACTTCACTGAAGCTTTCTTT	CASSQFEGDFTEAFF
TRBV3-1	many	.	TRBJ1-5	TGTGCCAGCAGCCAAACGGCAGGGGCCAGGCAGCCCCAGCATTTT	CASSQTAGARQPQHF
TRBV7-2	many	.	TRBJ2-3	TGTGCCAGCAGCTTAGAGTCCGGGACTAGCACAGATACGCAGTATTTT	CASSLESGTSTDTQYF
TRBV7-8	many	TRBD2	TRBJ2-2	TGTGCCAGCAGCCGCCTGGGACTAGCGGGAGTCGGGGAGCTGTTTTTT	CASSRLGLAGVGELFF
TRBV20-1	many	TRBD2	TRBJ2-7	TGCAGTGCTAGGGGCAGCGGGACCTACGAGCAGTACTTC	CSARGSGTYEQYF
TRBV9	.	TRBD1	TRBJ2-3	TGTGCCAGCAGCGTATCTCGACGGGGGGGACAGGGGGCAGATACGCAGTATTTT	CASSVSRRGGQGADTQYF
TRBV28	many	TRBD1	TRBJ2-5	TGTGCCAGCAGTTTACAGGGGGCGAGTGAGACCCAGTACTTC	CASSLQGASETQYF
TRBV11-2	few	.	TRBJ1-3	TGTGCCAGCAGCTTGAGTACAGGTCGACGAACTGGAAACACCATATATTTT	CASSLSTGRRTGNTIYF
TRBV28	few	.	TRBJ1-2	TGTGCCAGCAATCGGGGCGGACAGTATGGCTACACCTTC	CASNRGGQYGYTF
TRBV7-9	few	.	TRBJ2-1	TGTGCCAGCAGCCCCGGCCTAGCTGGCAATGAGCAGTTCTTC	CASSPGLAGNEQFF
TRBV10-3	many	.	TRBJ1-1	TGTGCCATCAGTGAGTCGGACAGTGGAGACACTGAAGCTTTCTTT	CAISESDSGDTEAFF
TRBV7-3	many	.	TRBJ1-2	TGTGCCAGCAGCCCGGCAGGATTGGGGAACGACTATGGCTACACCTTC	CASSPAGLGNDYGYTF
TRBV27	many	TRBD1	TRBJ2-7	TGTGCCAGCAGTTTAGGGACGGGTGGGACAGCCACCGAGCAGTACTTC	CASSLGTGGTATEQYF
TRBV20-1	many	TRBD2	TRBJ2-1	TGCAGTGCTCCCCTAGCGGGAGCGAACAATGAGCAGTTCTTC	CSAPLAGANNEQFF
TRBV30	.	.	TRBJ2-6	TGTGCCTGGAGCATGAGGAAGACTGGGGCCAACGTCCTGACTTTC	CAWSMRKTGANVLTF
TRBV20-1	few	.	TRBJ2-4	TGCAGTGCTTCAGGCCGGGAACTAGCCAAAAACATTCAGTACTTC	CSASGRELAKNIQYF
TRBV18	.	.	TRBJ2-5	TGTGCCAGCTCACTCTCTCTGGGATTAGAGGAGACCCAGTACTTC	CASSLSLGLEETQYF
TRBV20-1	many	.	TRBJ2-1	TGCAGTGCTAGGAAGCCGGGACTCGATTACAATGAGCAGTTCTTC	CSARKPGLDYNEQFF
TRBV3-1	.	TRBD2	TRBJ2-1	TGTGCCAGCAGCCCTAAACTAGCGCAGGTCTCCTACAATGAGCAGTTCTTC	CASSPKLAQVSYNEQFF
TRBV4-2	few	TRBD2	TRBJ2-4	TGTGCCAGCAGCCAAGAATGGCGGCGGGAGTGGGCCAAAAACATTCAGTACTTC	CASSQEWRREWAKNIQYF
TRBV28	few	TRBD1	TRBJ1-2	TGTGCCAGCCACAGGGGGTATGGCTACACCTTC	CASHRGYGYTF
TRBV27	many	TRBD1	TRBJ2-1	TGTGCCAGCAGTCCCGTGGGGACAGGGAGGAATGAGCAGTTCTTC	CASSPVGTGRNEQFF
TRBV12-3/TRBV12-4	.	.	TRBJ1-2	TGTGCCAGCAGTTTCGTTGGTGGCTACACCTTC	CASSFVGGYTF
TRBV4-2	.	.	TRBJ2-5	TGTGCCAGCAGTCCCCCCGAAGGGGCGCTGGAGACCCAGTACTTC	CASSPPEGALETQYF
TRBV27	few	TRBD1	TRBJ1-2	TGTGCCAGCAGTTTATTGACAGGGGTTTCCCATGGCTACACCTTC	CASSLLTGVSHGYTF
TRBV20-1	many	.	TRBJ2-3	TGCAGTGCTACCCACTCAGATACGCAGTATTTT	CSATHSDTQYF
TRBV12-3/TRBV12-4	many	.	TRBJ1-1	TGTGCCAGCAGTTATAAACAGGAAGCTTTCTTT	CASSYKQEAFF
TRBV20-1	many	.	TRBJ2-3	TGCAGTGCTAGAGTCCCAGGGGCTGCAGATACGCAGTATTTT	CSARVPGAADTQYF
TRBV7-6	few	TRBD2	TRBJ2-1	TGTGCCAGCAGCGTAAATAGCGGGATGCGCCACAATGAGCAGTTCTTC	CASSVNSGMRHNEQFF
TRBV18	few	TRBD1	TRBJ1-5	TGTGCCAGCTCAGGAGGGACAGGGGGATATAGCAATCAGCCCCAGCATTTT	CASSGGTGGYSNQPQHF
TRBV7-2	few	.	TRBJ1-6	TGTGCCAGCAGCTTAGGTTTTTTTGGCAGCTCCTATAATTCACCCCTCCACTTT	CASSLGFFGSSYNSPLHF
TRBV27	many	TRBD1	TRBJ1-6	TGTGCCAGCAGTTTTCGGCTACCAACCCTCAATGCACGACAGGGAGGAGGTTCACCCCTCCACTTT	CASSFRLPTLNARQGGGSPLHF
TRBV6-5	many	TRBD2	TRBJ2-7	TGTGCCAGCAGTTACGCTAGCGGACCCTACGAGCAGTACTTC	CASSYASGPYEQYF